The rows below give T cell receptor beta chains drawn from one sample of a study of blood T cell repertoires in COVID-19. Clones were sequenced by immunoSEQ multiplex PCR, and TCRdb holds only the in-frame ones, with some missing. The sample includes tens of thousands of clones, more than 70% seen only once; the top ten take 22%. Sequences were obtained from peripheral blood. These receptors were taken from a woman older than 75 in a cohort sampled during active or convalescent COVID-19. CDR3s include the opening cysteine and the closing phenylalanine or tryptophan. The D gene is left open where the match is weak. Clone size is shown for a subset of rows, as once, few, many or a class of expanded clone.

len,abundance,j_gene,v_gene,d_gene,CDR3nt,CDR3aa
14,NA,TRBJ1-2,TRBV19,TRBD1,TGTGCCAGTACCAAGGGCAGGGGGCAGGGCGGCTACACCTTC,CASTKGRGQGGYTF
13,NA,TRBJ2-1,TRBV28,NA,TGTGCCAGCAGACCCCGACTGGAAAATGAGCAGTTCTTC,CASRPRLENEQFF
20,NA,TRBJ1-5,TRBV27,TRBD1,TGTGCCAGCAGTCTAGTGACCGGGACAGGCATCCCTAGTAGCAATCAGCCCCAGCATTTT,CASSLVTGTGIPSSNQPQHF
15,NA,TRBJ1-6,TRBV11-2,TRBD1,TGTGCCAGCAGCTTAATGACAGGGCGGAAAAAACCCCTCCACTTT,CASSLMTGRKKPLHF
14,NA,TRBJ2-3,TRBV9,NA,TGTGCCAGCAGCGTAGTGTCAGGCACAGATACGCAGTATTTT,CASSVVSGTDTQYF
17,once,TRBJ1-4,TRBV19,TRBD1,TGTGCCAGTAGTACGCTACAGGGGCCGGGCGGTAATGAAAAACTGTTTTTT,CASSTLQGPGGNEKLFF
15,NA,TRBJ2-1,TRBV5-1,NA,TGCGCCAGCAGCTTAACCAGGGTGGCCTACAATGAGCAGTTCTTC,CASSLTRVAYNEQFF
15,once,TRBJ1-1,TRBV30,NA,TGTGCCTGGAGTCCGGGACAATTAGGGGGCACTGAAGCTTTCTTT,CAWSPGQLGGTEAFF
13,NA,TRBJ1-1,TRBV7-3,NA,TGTGCCAGCAGCTCCGCCCAGGGATTTGAAGCTTTCTTT,CASSSAQGFEAFF
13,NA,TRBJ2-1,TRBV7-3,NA,TGTGCCAGCAGCTTAATCAGGAACAATGAGCAGTTCTTC,CASSLIRNNEQFF
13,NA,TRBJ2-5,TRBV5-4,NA,TGTGCCAGCAGTTCGGACAGACAAGAGACCCAGTACTTC,CASSSDRQETQYF
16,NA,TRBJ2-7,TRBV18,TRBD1,TGTGCCAGCTCACCACCAAAGGACAGGGATTCCTACGAGCAGTACTTC,CASSPPKDRDSYEQYF
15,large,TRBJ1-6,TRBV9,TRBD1,TGTGCCAGCAGCGTAGAGGGGGCAGAGAATTCACCCCTCCACTTT,CASSVEGAENSPLHF
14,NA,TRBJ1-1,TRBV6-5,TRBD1,TGTGCCAGCAGCGAGACAGGGGTCTTCACTGAAGCTTTCTTT,CASSETGVFTEAFF
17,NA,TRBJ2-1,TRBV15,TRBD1,TGTGCCACCAGCAGGGATAGGGACAGGGGTCCATACAATGAGCAGTTCTTC,CATSRDRDRGPYNEQFF
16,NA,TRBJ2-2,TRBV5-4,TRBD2,TGTGCCAGCAGCACTATAGCGGGAGGAAACACCGGGGAGCTGTTTTTT,CASSTIAGGNTGELFF
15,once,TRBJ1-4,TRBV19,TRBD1,TGTGCCAGTAGTACTAGACAGGGGGCGAATGAAAAACTGTTTTTT,CASSTRQGANEKLFF
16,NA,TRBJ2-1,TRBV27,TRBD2,TGTGCCAGCCAAACCCTTGGGACTAGCGGGTACAATGAGCAGTTCTTC,CASQTLGTSGYNEQFF
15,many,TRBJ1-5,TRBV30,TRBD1,TGTGCCTGGAGACATACAGGGGGCACCGGTCAGCCCCAGCATTTT,CAWRHTGGTGQPQHF
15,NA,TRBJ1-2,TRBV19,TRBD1,TGTGCCAGTAGTATAGAATCGACAGGGGAGAATGGCTACACCTTC,CASSIESTGENGYTF
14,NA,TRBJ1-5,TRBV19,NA,TGTGCCAGTAGTATAAAACAGGGAAATCAGCCCCAGCATTTT,CASSIKQGNQPQHF
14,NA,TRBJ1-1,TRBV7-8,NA,TGTGCCAGCAGCTTACGATCTGGGGAGACTGAAGCTTTCTTT,CASSLRSGETEAFF
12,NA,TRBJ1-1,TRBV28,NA,TGTGCCAGCAGGGGGGGGGACACTGAAGCTTTCTTT,CASRGGDTEAFF
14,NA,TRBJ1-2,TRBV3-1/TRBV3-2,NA,TGTGCCAGCAGCCACCGCTCGGGGGGGAAGGGCTACACCTTC,CASSHRSGGKGYTF
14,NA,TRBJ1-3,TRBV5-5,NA,TGTGCCAGCCGCCAGACTGGCTCTGGAAACACCATATATTTT,CASRQTGSGNTIYF
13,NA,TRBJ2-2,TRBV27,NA,TGTGCCAGCAGACAAGCGAACACCGGGGAGCTGTTTTTT,CASRQANTGELFF
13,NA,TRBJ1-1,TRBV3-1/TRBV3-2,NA,TGTGCCAGCAGCCTACAGGGAACCGCTGAAGCTTTCTTT,CASSLQGTAEAFF
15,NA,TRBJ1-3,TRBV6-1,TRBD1,TGTGCCAGCAGTGAAACAGGGGCGTCTGGAAACACCATATATTTT,CASSETGASGNTIYF
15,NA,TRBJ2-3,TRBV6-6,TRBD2,TGTGCCAGCAGCCAGGGACTAGCGGGAGACAGTACGCAGTATTTT,CASSQGLAGDSTQYF
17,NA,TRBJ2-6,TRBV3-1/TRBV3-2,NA,TGTGCCAGCAGCCAAGGGGCGGGGCTCTCTGGGGCCAACGTCCTGACTTTC,CASSQGAGLSGANVLTF
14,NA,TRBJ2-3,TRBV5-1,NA,TGCGCCAGCAGCGTTAGCGACAGCACAGATACGCAGTATTTT,CASSVSDSTDTQYF
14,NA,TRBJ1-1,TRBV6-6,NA,TGTGCCCTGGGTGAAAGCAGGGAGGGCACTGAAGCTTTCTTT,CALGESREGTEAFF
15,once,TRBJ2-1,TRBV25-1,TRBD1,TGTGCCAGCAGTGAATCTGGACAGGGGGGCAATGAGCAGTTCTTC,CASSESGQGGNEQFF